Below, 3 T cell receptor beta chains from the same sample are listed, as sequenced in a study of T cell responses to AZD1222 COVID-19 vaccine (TCRdb year 2021). This sample's time point label indicates: about 28 days (+/-7) after the second vaccine dose. Library method: the immunoSEQ multiplex PCR assay. What TCRdb holds here is the immuneACCESS table cut down to in-frame rearrangements. Part of the clones is not present; checked against another copy, under half of the missing clones reflect an unresolved V gene, and the others are unexplained. The sample table holds approximately 120,000 clones, of which roughly nine tenths were seen once. Around a tenth of the sample lies in the top ten. Sequenced here: peripheral blood, sampled 28 days after the second AZD1222 dose. These receptor sequences come from an adult who received the AZD1222 COVID-19 vaccine.

The rearrangement joins TRBV19 to TRBJ2-3, with 9 nucleotides matching TRBD2. V lost 3 bases, J lost 4 bases, and 2 bases stayed unmatched. The length of the CDR3 is 14 residues. Per germline, CDR1 LNHDA and CDR2 SQIVND (reference sequence). Here the CDR3 DNA reads TGTGCCAGTAGTATCCGCGGGGGGGCAGATACGCAGTATTTT. The encoded protein is CASSIRGGADTQYF.

The chain has TRBV7-2 and TRBJ1-5, with 10 bases fitting TRBD1. Germline CDR1 reads SGHTA; CDR2 reads FQGNSA. The CDR3 extends over 15 amino acids. V lost 1 base to trimming and J lost 7 bases; unmatched junction nucleotides: 4. The CDR3 DNA is TGTGCCAGCAGCTTAGTGGGGACAGGGGAGCAGCCCCAGCATTTT. Its translation is CASSLVGTGEQPQHF.

V is TRBV5-1 and J is TRBJ2-1; 9 bases map to TRBD1. Germline V lookup: CDR1 SGHRS, CDR2 YFSETQ. With V trimmed by 4 bases and J by 3 bases, 5 bases remained unmatched. CDR3 size: 15 residues. The CDR3 coding sequence is TGCGCCAGCAGCCCGGAGGGACAGGGCTACAATGAGCAGTTCTTC. Encoded protein: CASSPEGQGYNEQFF.